Sequencing of this TCR beta chain was carried out in a study of cytomegalovirus exposure and HLA in healthy donors. Study-wide context: Early release data held tens of millions of unique TCRs from HLA-typed donors.

Study outcomes and limitations: Later analysis associated a missense DCLRE1C variant with TCR beta V- and J-gene trimming. Later analysis reportedly placed an Asian-associated ancestry cluster below the approximately 650-donor mean in N-insertions.

This clone has a single count. Its antigen remains unknown. Both 60 Vbeta primers and 13 Jbeta primers went into the PCR. Some clones are missing from TCRdb's copy, which holds only in-frame ones; the method was immunoSEQ multiplex PCR. The profile covers approximately 72,000 clones, with around 82% appearing a single time and under 2.5% taken by the ten largest. This CDR3 contains 15 residues. Germline-derived CDR1 and CDR2 are WSHSY and SAAADI. V was cut by 2 bases and J by 3 bases, with 11 bases left in between. This TCR derives from a man between 18 and 35 years old in good health and CMV-seronegative. V and J are TRBV10-2 and TRBJ1-5, with D hard to call. The sample consisted of PBMCs. In DNA form, the CDR3 reads TGCGCCAGCAGTGAGAAGTTGACTTACAATCAGCCCCAGCATTTT. Residues: CASSEKLTYNQPQHF.